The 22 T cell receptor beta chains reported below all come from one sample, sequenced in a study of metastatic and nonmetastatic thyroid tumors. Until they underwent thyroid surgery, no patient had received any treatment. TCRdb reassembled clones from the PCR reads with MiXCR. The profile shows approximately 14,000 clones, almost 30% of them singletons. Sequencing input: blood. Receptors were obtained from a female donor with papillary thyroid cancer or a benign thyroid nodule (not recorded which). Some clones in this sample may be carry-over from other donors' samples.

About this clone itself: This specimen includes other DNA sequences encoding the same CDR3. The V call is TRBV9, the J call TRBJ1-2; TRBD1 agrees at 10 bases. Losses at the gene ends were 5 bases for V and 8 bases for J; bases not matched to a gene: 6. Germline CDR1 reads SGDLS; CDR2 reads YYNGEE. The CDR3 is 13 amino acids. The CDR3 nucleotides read TGTGCCAGCAGTCCGACAGGGGGCTACGGCTACACCTTC. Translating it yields CASSPTGGYGYTF.

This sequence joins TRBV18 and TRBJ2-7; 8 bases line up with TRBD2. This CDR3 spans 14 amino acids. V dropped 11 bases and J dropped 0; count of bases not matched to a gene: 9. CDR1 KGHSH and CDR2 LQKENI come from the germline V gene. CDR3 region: CAAATSASSYEQYF. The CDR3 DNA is TGTGCCGCCGCGACTAGCGCGAGCTCCTACGAGCAGTACTTC.

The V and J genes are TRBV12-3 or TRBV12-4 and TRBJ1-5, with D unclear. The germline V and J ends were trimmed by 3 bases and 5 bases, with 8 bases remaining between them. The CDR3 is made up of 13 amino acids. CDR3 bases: TGTGCCAGCAGTTTCTTAAATGATCAGCCCCAGCATTTT. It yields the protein CASSFLNDQPQHF.

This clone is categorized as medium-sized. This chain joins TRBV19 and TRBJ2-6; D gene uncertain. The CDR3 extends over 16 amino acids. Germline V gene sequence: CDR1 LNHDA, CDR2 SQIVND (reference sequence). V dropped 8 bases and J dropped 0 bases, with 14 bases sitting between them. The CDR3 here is CASLALRPSGANVLTF. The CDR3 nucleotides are TGTGCCAGTTTGGCCCTCCGGCCCTCTGGGGCCAACGTCCTGACTTTC.

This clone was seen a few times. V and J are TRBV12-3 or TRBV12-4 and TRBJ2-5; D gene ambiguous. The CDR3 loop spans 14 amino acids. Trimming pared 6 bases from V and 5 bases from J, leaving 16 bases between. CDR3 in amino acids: CASRGSSAFETQYF. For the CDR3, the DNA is TGTGCCAGCAGGGGGTCTTCGGCGTTTGAGACCCAGTACTTC.

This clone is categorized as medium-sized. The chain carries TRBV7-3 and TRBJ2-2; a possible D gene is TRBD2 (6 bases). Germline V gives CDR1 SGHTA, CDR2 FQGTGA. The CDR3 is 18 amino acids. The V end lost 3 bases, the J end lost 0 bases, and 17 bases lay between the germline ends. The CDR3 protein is CASSFRSPGTSNTGELFF. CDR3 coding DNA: TGTGCCAGCAGCTTCCGCTCCCCCGGGACTTCGAACACCGGGGAGCTGTTTTTT.

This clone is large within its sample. The CDR3, as DNA: TGTGCCAGCAGCCTTACCGCAGGAGACTACGAGCAGTACTTC. This codes for CASSLTAGDYEQYF. The chain recombines TRBV11-3 with TRBJ2-7; D unclear. Trimming left V 5 bases short and J 3 bases short, with 14 bases between. The CDR3 is 14 residues long. Germline V gene sequence: CDR1 SGHNT, CDR2 YENEEA.

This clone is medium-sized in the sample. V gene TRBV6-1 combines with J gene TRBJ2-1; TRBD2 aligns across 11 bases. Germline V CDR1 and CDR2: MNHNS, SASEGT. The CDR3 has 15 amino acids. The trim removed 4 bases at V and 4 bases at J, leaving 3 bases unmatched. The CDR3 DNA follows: TGTGCCAGCAGTGCCGGGACTAGCGGATACAATGAGCAGTTCTTC. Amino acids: CASSAGTSGYNEQFF.

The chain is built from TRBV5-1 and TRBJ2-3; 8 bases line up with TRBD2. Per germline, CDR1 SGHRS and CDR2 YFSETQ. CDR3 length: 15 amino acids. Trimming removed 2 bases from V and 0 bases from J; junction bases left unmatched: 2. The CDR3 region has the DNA TGCGCCAGCAGCTTAAGCGGGGGTAGCACAGATACGCAGTATTTT. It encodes CASSLSGGSTDTQYF.

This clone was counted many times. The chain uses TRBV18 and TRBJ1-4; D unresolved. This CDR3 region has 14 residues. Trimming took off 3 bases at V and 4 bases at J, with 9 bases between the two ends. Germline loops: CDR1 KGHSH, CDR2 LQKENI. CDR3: CASSPTYVNEKLFF. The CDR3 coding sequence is TGTGCCAGCTCACCGACATACGTTAATGAAAAACTGTTTTTT.

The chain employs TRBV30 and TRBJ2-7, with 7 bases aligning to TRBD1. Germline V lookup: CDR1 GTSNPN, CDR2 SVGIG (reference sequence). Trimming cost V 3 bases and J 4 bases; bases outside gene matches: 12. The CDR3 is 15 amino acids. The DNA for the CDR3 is TGTGCCTGGAGCGAATTGGGGGACAGAACATACGAGCAGTACTTC. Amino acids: CAWSELGDRTYEQYF.

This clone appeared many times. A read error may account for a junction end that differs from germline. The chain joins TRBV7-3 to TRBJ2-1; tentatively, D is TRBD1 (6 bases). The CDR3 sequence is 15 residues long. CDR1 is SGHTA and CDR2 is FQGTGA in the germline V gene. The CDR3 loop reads CASSQQGSSDNEQFF. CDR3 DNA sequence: TGTGCCAGCAGTCAACAGGGTAGCTCCGACAATGAGCAGTTCTTC.

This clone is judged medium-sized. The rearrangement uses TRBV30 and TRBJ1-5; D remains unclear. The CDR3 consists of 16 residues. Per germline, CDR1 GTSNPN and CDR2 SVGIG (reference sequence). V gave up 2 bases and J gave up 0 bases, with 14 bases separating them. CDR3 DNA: TGTGCCTGGAGTATGAAGGGAGCCTATAGCAATCAGCCCCAGCATTTT. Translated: CAWSMKGAYSNQPQHF.

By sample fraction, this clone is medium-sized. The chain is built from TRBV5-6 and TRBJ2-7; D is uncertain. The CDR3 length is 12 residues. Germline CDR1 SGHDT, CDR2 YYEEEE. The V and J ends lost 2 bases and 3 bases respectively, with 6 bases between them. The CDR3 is CASSLSSYEQYF. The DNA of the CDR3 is TGTGCCAGCAGCTTAAGCAGCTACGAGCAGTACTTC.

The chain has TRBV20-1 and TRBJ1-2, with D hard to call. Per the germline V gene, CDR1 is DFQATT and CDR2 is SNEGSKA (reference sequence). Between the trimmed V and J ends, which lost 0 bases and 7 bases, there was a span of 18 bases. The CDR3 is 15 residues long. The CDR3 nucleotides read TGCAGTGCTAGAGATCTCCTGGGCCCCCTGGGTGGCTACACCTTC. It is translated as CSARDLLGPLGGYTF.

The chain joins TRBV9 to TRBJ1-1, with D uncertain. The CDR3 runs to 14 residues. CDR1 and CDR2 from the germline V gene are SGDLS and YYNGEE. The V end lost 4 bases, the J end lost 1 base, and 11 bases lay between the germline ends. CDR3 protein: CASSPRTENTEAFF. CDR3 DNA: TGTGCCAGCAGCCCCCGGACGGAGAACACTGAAGCTTTCTTT.

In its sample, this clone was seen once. CDR3: CASSPGQGNDRLFF. CDR3 DNA: TGTGCCAGCAGCCCAGGGCAGGGGAATGATAGACTGTTTTTT. V gene TRBV3-1 combines with J gene TRBJ1-4, with D maybe TRBD1 (6 bases). CDR3 size: 14 residues. V dropped 4 bases and J dropped 13 bases, with 19 bases sitting between them. CDR1 is LGHDT and CDR2 is YNNKEL in the germline V gene (reference sequence).

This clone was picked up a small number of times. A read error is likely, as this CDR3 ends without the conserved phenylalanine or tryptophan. The CDR3 loop is CASSVRDGFTVELFL. The CDR3, as DNA: TGTGCCAGCAGCGTACGGGACGGGTTCACCGTGGAGCTGTTTCTT. The chain recombines TRBV6-1 with TRBJ2-2; D possibly matches TRBD1 or TRBD2 (5 bases each). The V gene's germline CDR1 is MNHNS and CDR2 SASEGT. This CDR3 spans 15 amino acids.

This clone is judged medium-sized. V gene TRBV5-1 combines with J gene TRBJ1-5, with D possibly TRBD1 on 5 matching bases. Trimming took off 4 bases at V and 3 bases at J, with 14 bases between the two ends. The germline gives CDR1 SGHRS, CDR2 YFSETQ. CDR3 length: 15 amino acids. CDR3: CASSRIGGANQPQHF. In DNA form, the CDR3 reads TGCGCCAGCAGCCGCATCGGCGGGGCCAATCAGCCCCAGCATTTT.

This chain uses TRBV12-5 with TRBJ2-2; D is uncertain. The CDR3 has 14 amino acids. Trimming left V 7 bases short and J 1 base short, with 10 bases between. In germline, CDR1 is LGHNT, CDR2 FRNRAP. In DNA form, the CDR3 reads TGTGCTAGTGCCTCGGGCGGGAACACCGGGGAGCTGTTTTTT. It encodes CASASGGNTGELFF.

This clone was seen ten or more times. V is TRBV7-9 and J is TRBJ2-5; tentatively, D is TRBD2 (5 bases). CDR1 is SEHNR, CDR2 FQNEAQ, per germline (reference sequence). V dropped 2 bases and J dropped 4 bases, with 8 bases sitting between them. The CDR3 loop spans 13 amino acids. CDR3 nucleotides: TGTGCCAGCAGCTTATTTAGCGCAGAGACCCAGTACTTC. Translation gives CASSLFSAETQYF.

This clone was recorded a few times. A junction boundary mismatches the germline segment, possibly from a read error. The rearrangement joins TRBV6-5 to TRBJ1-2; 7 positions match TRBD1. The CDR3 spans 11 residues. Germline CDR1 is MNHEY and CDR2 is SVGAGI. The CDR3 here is CASSYRDSSYF. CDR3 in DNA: TGTGCCAGCAGTTACCGGGACAGCTCGTACTTC.